The next 9 T cell receptor beta chains were all read from a single sample in a study of CD8+CD57+ T cells in acquired aplastic anemia. TCR beta VDJ combinations and CDR3 sequences were profiled from genomic DNA. Using its own MiXCR run on the reads, TCRdb lists one record per CDR3 protein. The sample includes 150,000 or so distinct CDR3 sequences, 40% to 60% of them seen just once. CD8+CD57+ cell expansion had been shown by flow cytometry in patients chosen for sequencing. The sample consisted of sorted CD4+, CD8+, or CD8+CD57+ T cells (not recorded which) from PBMCs. Receptors were obtained from a human donor with aplastic anemia.

This clonotype came up many times. CDR3 nucleotide sequence: TGTGCCACGCGACCGGGACAGGGGTTTGAAAACACTGAAGCTTTCTTT. Encoded protein: CATRPGQGFENTEAFF. The chain carries TRBV24-1 and TRBJ1-1; 10 positions match TRBD1. CDR3 length: 16 residues. V dropped 10 bases and J dropped 2; count of bases not matched to a gene: 12. CDR1 and CDR2 from the germline V gene are KGHDR and SFDVKD.

This clonotype was detected ten times or more. The chain carries TRBV11-3 and TRBJ1-2; 7 bases are a match to TRBD1. The V and J ends lost 5 bases and 6 bases, in that order; junction bases with no gene match: 6. The CDR3 extends over 13 amino acids. Looked up from germline, CDR1 is SGHNT and CDR2 is YENEEA. Here the CDR3 DNA reads TGTGCCAGCAGCCCTAGGGGGCCTAATGGCTACACCTTC. Residues: CASSPRGPNGYTF.

The rearrangement joins TRBV7-9 to TRBJ2-5, with 9 bases that match TRBD1. Per the germline V gene, CDR1 is SEHNR and CDR2 is FQNEAQ (reference sequence). The CDR3 runs to 15 residues. V dropped 2 bases and J dropped 5; count of bases not matched to a gene: 6. CDR3 sequence (DNA): TGTGCCAGCAGCTTAAGGGGACAGGGCAGGGAGACCCAGTACTTC. Protein sequence: CASSLRGQGRETQYF.

Comment on this clonotype: A much larger clone differs by one base, so this may be a read error. V usage is TRBV5-6 and J usage is TRBJ1-4; D is uncertain. Trimming left V 4 bases short and J 8 bases short, with 15 bases between. The CDR3 extends over 14 amino acids. From germline, CDR1 is SGHDT and CDR2 YYEEEE. CDR3 sequence: CASSPLVGREKLFF. The CDR3, as DNA: TGTGCCAGCAGCCCGCTTGTGGGCAGGGAAAAACTGTTTTTT. The full variable domain, completed using reference TRBV5-6 and TRBJ1-4, is DAGVTQSPTHLIKTRGQQVTLRCSPKSGHDTVSWYQQALGQGPQFIFQYYEEEERQRGNFPDRFSGHQFPNYSSELNVNALLLGDSALYLCASSPLVGREKLFFGSGTQLSVL.

The V call is TRBV27, the J call TRBJ1-1; D not certain. Trimming took off 6 bases at V and 4 bases at J, with 15 bases between the two ends. The CDR3 runs 14 residues. Germline V gene data show CDR1 as MNHEY and CDR2 as SMNVEV (reference sequence). CDR3 residues: CASRPIPETTEAFF. In DNA, the CDR3 is TGTGCCAGCAGGCCAATCCCTGAAACCACTGAAGCTTTCTTT.

The sample holds one count of this clonotype. This rearrangement joins TRBV29-1 to TRBJ1-2; no reliable D call. V lost 6 bases and J lost 6, with 14 bases in between. This CDR3 contains 12 residues. In germline, CDR1 is SQVTM, CDR2 ANQGSEA. CDR3 nucleotide sequence: TGCAGCGTAGTAGGAGGGTCCAATGGCTACACCTTC. It yields the protein CSVVGGSNGYTF.

This clonotype was observed at least ten times. The chain links TRBV19 to TRBJ1-4, with 7 nucleotides matching TRBD1. The CDR3 covers 14 residues. In germline, CDR1 is LNHDA, CDR2 SQIVND (reference sequence). The V gene end was trimmed by 4 bases and the J gene end by 5 bases; junction bases not matched to a gene: 4. The CDR3 bases are TGTGCCAGTAGTACAGGGGGGGTCAATGAAAAACTGTTTTTT. Translated, it gives CASSTGGVNEKLFF.

This clonotype has at least ten counts. This chain joins TRBV14 and TRBJ1-5; no clear D gene. Germline values: CDR1 SGHDN, CDR2 FVKESK. V dropped 0 bases and J dropped 3 bases, with 6 bases sitting between them. The CDR3 totals 14 residues. DNA of the CDR3: TGTGCCAGCAGCCAAGAGGGTAACAATCAGCCCCAGCATTTT. As protein: CASSQEGNNQPQHF.

The CDR3 sequence is CASSRNRIISYGYTF. The CDR3 DNA reads as TGTGCCAGCAGCCGAAACAGGATCATCAGCTATGGCTACACCTTC. The chain has TRBV14 and TRBJ1-2; D is perhaps TRBD1 (5 bases). This CDR3 spans 15 amino acids. Germline CDR1 reads SGHDN; CDR2 reads FVKESK. Trimming left V 4 bases short and J 4 bases short, with 16 bases between.